One and the same sample provided the 15 T cell receptor beta chains below, sequenced in a study of response to subunit inactivated influenza vaccine (dated by TCRdb to 2017 to 2018). The library was generated by RT-PCR. Sequencer: Illumina HiSeq 2500. The raw public data were reprocessed by TCRdb itself: fastp quality trimming at Q25, MiXCR clonotype calling, in-frame beta chains only. Here each entry gathers all rows of one CDR3 protein and keeps the most common genes and DNA. The sample yields roughly 500,000 distinct CDR3 sequences; approximately 20% were counted once. The ten largest clones capture about 2.8% of the sample. These records were also assigned to another study, of T cells expressing NK-cell markers. The other study reports the following: The TCR beta cDNA libraries were made using 5'RACE template switching, a step that added both a universal primer site and unique molecular identifiers.

The sequencing here drew on CD4+ T cells sorted from PBMCs, taken 12 days after vaccination. The receptors were sampled from a man aged 50 or older who received an inactivated influenza vaccine. Donor details come from another sample of the same person, matched by shared clones.

This rearrangement joins TRBV7-9 to TRBJ2-1, with 10 bases aligning to TRBD2. The CDR3 loop spans 16 amino acids. Germline V CDR1 and CDR2: SEHNR, FQNEAQ (reference sequence). Trimming at V came to 4 bases and at J to 2 bases, leaving 5 bases not matched to a gene. CDR3 residues: CASSSAGGGTYNEQFF. The CDR3 coding sequence is TGTGCCAGCAGCTCAGCGGGAGGGGGCACCTACAATGAGCAGTTCTTC. The full variable domain, completed using reference TRBV7-9 and TRBJ2-1, is DTGVSQNPRHKITKRGQNVTFRCDPISEHNRLYWYRQTLGQGPEFLTYFQNEAQLEKSRLLSDRFSAERPKGSFSTLEIQRTEQGDSAMYLCASSSAGGGTYNEQFFGPGTRLTVL.

This clonotype has only a few counts. The rearrangement links TRBV24-1 to TRBJ2-5, with 7 bases that match TRBD1. The CDR3 covers 17 residues. Germline-derived CDR1 and CDR2 are KGHDR and SFDVKD. J was trimmed by 1 base and V by 5 bases; bases with no gene match: 12. The CDR3 region is CATSGPQGQPTQETQYF. The CDR3 DNA is TGTGCCACCAGTGGCCCCCAGGGACAGCCCACCCAAGAGACCCAGTACTTC.

This chain connects TRBV12-3 or TRBV12-4 to TRBJ1-6; D not resolved. V dropped 3 bases and J dropped 10 bases, with 13 bases sitting between them. The CDR3 runs to 14 residues. In DNA form, the CDR3 reads TGTGCCAGCAGTTTTCGAGGTAGCAACTCACCCCTCCACTTT. Its translation: CASSFRGSNSPLHF.

This clonotype is a singleton in its sample. The chain is built from TRBV20-1 and TRBJ1-2; D is unresolved. Germline CDR1 reads DFQATT; CDR2 reads SNEGSKA (reference sequence). Trimming took 2 bases from V and 5 from J, leaving 12 bases between them. The CDR3 is 13 residues long. CDR3 nucleotides: TGCAGTGCTAGAATGGACCGCACTTATGGCTACACCTTC. This sequence encodes CSARMDRTYGYTF.

V usage is TRBV20-1 and J usage is TRBJ2-1; TRBD2 matches at 8 bases. Germline V gene data show CDR1 as DFQATT and CDR2 as SNEGSKA (reference sequence). J lost 9 bases, V lost 3 bases, and 1 base had no gene match. The CDR3 totals 11 residues. CDR3 DNA sequence: TGCAGTGCTAGTCGGGAGGGTGAGCAGTTCTTC. Translated, it gives CSASREGEQFF.

The chain employs TRBV29-1 and TRBJ2-3; D may be TRBD2 (5 bases). The V gene lost 7 bases and the J gene lost 3 bases, with 11 bases spanning the gap. Germline V gene sequence: CDR1 SQVTM, CDR2 ANQGSEA. This CDR3 region has 12 residues. CDR3 coding DNA: TGCAGCGGGGCCAGGAGGACAGATACGCAGTATTTT. Translating it yields CSGARRTDTQYF.

V usage is TRBV20-1 and J usage is TRBJ2-7; the match to TRBD2 covers 9 bases. V gave up 6 bases and J gave up 4 bases; unmatched junction bases: 7. The CDR3 has 13 residues. Germline CDR1 DFQATT, CDR2 SNEGSKA (reference sequence). CDR3 protein: CSADRTSDYEQYF. In DNA form, the CDR3 reads TGCAGTGCCGACCGGACTAGCGATTACGAGCAGTACTTC.

The V and J genes are TRBV6-1 and TRBJ1-5, with D possibly TRBD1 on 5 matching bases. From germline, CDR1 is MNHNS and CDR2 SASEGT. Trimming removed 5 bases from V and 6 bases from J, with 11 bases in between. This CDR3 contains 13 residues. The DNA for the CDR3 is TGTGCCAGCAGTCGGGCAGGGATTCAGCCCCAGCATTTT. Translating gives CASSRAGIQPQHF.

This clonotype was counted at least ten times. The J gene is TRBJ2-3, the V gene TRBV5-1; 8 bases match TRBD1. V shed 4 bases, J shed 3 bases, and the junction held 7 bases outside the gene matches. The CDR3 extends over 15 amino acids. CDR1 and CDR2 (germline): SGHRS, YFSETQ. CDR3 loop: CASSPGQGRTDTQYF. The CDR3 DNA sequence: TGCGCCAGCAGCCCAGGACAGGGTCGAACAGATACGCAGTATTTT.

The genes are TRBV24-1 and TRBJ2-1; possible D gene TRBD1, 6 bases. Trimming stripped 8 bases from V and 4 bases from J, with 8 bases between. CDR3 length: 12 residues. CDR1 is KGHDR, CDR2 SFDVKD, per germline. CDR3 sequence: CATMDSYNEQFF. CDR3 nucleotides: TGTGCCACCATGGACAGTTACAATGAGCAGTTCTTC.

J is TRBJ2-5 and V is TRBV10-3; D may be TRBD1 or TRBD2 (5 bases each). The CDR3 has 14 amino acids. V was cut by 5 bases and J by 1 base, with 11 bases left in between. Per the germline V gene, CDR1 is ENHRY and CDR2 is SYGVKD. In nucleotides, the CDR3 is TGTGCCATCAGTAAGGAGAGGGGCCAAGAGACCCAGTACTTC. It is translated as CAISKERGQETQYF.

The CDR3: CASSALSGHITDTQYF. For the CDR3, the DNA is TGTGCCAGCAGCGCCCTCTCGGGACATATCACAGATACGCAGTATTTT. The chain employs TRBV7-6 and TRBJ2-3, with TRBD1 as a possible D gene (6 bases). V shed 5 bases and J shed 2 bases, with 17 bases lying between them. The CDR3 covers 16 residues. Germline CDR1 SGHVS, CDR2 FNYEAQ.

The chain couples TRBV5-6 to TRBJ2-3; D possibly uses TRBD1 or TRBD2 (5 bases each). The CDR3 covers 16 residues. Germline V gene data show CDR1 as SGHDT and CDR2 as YYEEEE. The V end was cut by 3 bases, the J end by 5 bases, with 19 bases between. The CDR3 region is CASSYTGTNFGDTQYF. CDR3 bases: TGTGCCAGCAGCTATACCGGGACCAACTTCGGAGATACGCAGTATTTT.

This clonotype was observed a few times. This rearrangement joins TRBV4-3 to TRBJ1-2; D is perhaps TRBD1 (5 bases). The germline V gene has CDR1 LGHNA and CDR2 YSLEER. Trimming left V 4 bases short and J 8 bases short, with 23 bases between. The CDR3 consists of 16 residues. CDR3 in amino acids: CASSLDVGQRLTGYTF. Written as DNA, the CDR3 is TGCGCCAGCAGCCTAGACGTAGGACAACGTTTGACGGGCTACACCTTC.

This clonotype has a handful of counts. The rearrangement links TRBV5-6 to TRBJ2-7; TRBD1 matches at 9 bases. The V and J ends lost 5 bases and 0 bases, in that order; junction bases with no gene match: 9. The CDR3 is 16 amino acids. The germline CDR1 and CDR2 sequences are SGHDT and YYEEEE. The CDR3 spells CASRPTPGQGSYEQYF. Here the CDR3 DNA reads TGTGCCAGCAGACCTACACCGGGACAGGGCTCCTACGAGCAGTACTTC.